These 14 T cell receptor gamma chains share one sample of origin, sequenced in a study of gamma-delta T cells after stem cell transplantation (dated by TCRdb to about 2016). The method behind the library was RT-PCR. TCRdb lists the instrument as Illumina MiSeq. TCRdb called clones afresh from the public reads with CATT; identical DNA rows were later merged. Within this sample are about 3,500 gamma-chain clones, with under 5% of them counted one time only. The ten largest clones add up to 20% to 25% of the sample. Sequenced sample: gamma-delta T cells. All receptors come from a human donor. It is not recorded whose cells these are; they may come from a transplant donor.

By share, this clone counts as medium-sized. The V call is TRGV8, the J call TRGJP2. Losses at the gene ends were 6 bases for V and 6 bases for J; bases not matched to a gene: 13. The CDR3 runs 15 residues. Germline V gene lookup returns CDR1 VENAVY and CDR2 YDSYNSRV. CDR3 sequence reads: CATWINLIGDWIKTF. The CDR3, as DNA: TGTGCCACCTGGATAAATTTGATCGGTGATTGGATCAAGACGTTT.

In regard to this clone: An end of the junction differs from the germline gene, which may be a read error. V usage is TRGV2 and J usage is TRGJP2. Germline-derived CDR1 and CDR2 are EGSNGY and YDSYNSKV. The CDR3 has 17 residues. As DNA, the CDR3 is TGTGCCACCTTGGACGGGACCTCGCCCGCTAGTGATTGGATCAAGACGTTT. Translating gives CATLDGTSPASDWIKTF.

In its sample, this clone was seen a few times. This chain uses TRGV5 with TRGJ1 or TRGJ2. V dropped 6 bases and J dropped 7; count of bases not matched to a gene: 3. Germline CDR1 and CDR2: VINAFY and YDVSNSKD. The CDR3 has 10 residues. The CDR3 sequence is CATWQYKKLF. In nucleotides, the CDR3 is TGTGCCACCTGGCAATATAAGAAACTCTTT.

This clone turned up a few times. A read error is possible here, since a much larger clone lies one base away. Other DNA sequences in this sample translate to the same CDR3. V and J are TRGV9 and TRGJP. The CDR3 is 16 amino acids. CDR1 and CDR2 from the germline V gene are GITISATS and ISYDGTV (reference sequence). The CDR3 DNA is TGTGCCTTGTGGGAGACGCAAGAGCTGGGCAAAAAAATCAAGGTATTT. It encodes CALWETQELGKKIKVF.

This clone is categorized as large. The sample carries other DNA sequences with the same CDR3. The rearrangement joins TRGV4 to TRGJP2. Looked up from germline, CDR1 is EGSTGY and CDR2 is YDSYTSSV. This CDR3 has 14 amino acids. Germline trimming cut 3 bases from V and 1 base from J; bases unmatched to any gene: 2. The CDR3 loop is CATWDRSSDWIKTF. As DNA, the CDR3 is TGTGCCACCTGGGATCGTAGTAGTGATTGGATCAAGACGTTT.

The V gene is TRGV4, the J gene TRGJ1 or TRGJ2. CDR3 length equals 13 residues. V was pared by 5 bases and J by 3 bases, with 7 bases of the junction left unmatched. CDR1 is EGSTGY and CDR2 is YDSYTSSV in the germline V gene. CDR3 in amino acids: CATWVPIYYKKLF. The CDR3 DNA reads TGTGCCACCTGGGTTCCAATTTATTATAAGAAACTCTTT.

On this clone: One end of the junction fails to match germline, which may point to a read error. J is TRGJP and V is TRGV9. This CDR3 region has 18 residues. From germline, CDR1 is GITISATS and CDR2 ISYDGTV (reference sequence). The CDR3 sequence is CALWEPSGPELGKKIKVF. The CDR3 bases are TGTGCCTTGTGGGAGCCGTCGGGGCCAGAGTTGGGCAAAAAAATCAAGGTATTT.

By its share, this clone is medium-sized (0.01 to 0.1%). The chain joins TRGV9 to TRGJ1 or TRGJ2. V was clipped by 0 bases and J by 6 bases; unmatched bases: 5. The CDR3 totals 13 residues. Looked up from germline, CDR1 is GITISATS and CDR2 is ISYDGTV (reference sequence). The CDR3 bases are TGTGCCTTGTGGGAGGTGCAGGGTTATAAGAAACTCTTT. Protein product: CALWEVQGYKKLF.

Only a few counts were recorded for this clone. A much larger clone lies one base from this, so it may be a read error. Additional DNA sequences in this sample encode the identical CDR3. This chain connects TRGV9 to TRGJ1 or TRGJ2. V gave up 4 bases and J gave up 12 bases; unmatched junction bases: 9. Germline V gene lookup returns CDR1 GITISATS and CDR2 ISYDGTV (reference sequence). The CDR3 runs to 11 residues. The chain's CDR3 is CALWEGSRKLF. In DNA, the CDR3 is TGTGCCTTGTGGGAAGGGTCGAGGAAACTCTTT.

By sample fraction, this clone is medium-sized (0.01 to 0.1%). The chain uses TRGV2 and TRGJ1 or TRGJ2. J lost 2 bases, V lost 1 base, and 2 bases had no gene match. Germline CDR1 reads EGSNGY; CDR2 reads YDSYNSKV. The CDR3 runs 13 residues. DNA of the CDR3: TGTGCCACCTGGGACGGATATTATTATAAGAAACTCTTT. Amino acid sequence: CATWDGYYYKKLF.

This CDR3 is CALWEVQVVGYKKLF. The DNA for the CDR3 is TGTGCCTTGTGGGAGGTGCAGGTTGTCGGTTATAAGAAACTCTTT. The rearrangement joins TRGV9 to TRGJ1 or TRGJ2. The CDR3 is made up of 15 amino acids. CDR1 and CDR2 (germline): GITISATS, ISYDGTV (reference sequence). The V gene end was trimmed by 0 bases and the J gene end by 6 bases; junction bases not matched to a gene: 11.

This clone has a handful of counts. CDR3 in amino acids: CALWEVGGLGKKIKVF. CDR3 DNA: TGTGCCTTGTGGGAGGTTGGAGGGTTGGGCAAAAAAATCAAGGTATTT. This chain links TRGV9 with TRGJP. Germline V CDR1 and CDR2: GITISATS, ISYDGTV (reference sequence). J was trimmed by 9 bases and V by 1 base; bases with no gene match: 6. The CDR3 consists of 16 residues.

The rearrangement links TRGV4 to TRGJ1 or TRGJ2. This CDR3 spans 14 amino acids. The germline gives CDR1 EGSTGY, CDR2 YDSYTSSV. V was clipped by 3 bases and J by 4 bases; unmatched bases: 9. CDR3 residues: CATWDKRAYYKKLF. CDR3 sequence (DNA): TGTGCCACCTGGGATAAACGTGCCTATTATAAGAAACTCTTT.

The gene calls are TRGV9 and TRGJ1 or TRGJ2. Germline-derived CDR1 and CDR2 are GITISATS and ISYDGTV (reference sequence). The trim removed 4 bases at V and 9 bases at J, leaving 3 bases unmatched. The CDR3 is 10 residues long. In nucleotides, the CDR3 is TGTGCCTTGTGGGACCTTAAGAAACTCTTT. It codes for CALWDLKKLF.